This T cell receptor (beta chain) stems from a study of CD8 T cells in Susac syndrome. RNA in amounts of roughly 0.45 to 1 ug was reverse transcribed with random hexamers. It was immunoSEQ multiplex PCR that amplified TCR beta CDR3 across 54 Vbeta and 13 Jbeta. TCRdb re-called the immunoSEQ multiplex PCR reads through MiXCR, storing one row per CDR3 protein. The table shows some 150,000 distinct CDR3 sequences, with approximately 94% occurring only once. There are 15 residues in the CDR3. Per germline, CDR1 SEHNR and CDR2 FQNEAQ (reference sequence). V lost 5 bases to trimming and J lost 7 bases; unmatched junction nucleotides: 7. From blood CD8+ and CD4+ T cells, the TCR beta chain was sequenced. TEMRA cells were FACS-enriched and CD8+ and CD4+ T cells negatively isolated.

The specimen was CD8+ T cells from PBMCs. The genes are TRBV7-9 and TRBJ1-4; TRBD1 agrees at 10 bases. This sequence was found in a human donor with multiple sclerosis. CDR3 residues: CASSPRTGGTEKLFF. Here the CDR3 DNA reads TGTGCCAGCAGCCCAAGGACAGGGGGGACTGAAAAACTGTTTTTT.